The T cell receptor (beta chain) described here comes from a study of vaccination effects on CD4 cells after COVID-19. On the study more broadly: The median interval between the second dose and post-vaccine sampling was 72 days.

TCRdb keeps only in-frame clones here, not all; method: immunoSEQ multiplex PCR. The sample contains tens of thousands of clones, 74% of which appear only once. Prior to sequencing, the ViraFEST assay stimulated PBMC with viral peptide pools, which expanded the antigen-specific CD4+ T cells. The culture ran for about 11 days, and then CD4+ T cells were isolated. As their vaccination, participants received two doses of either BNT162b2 or mRNA-1273. A remark on this clone: The antigen remains unidentified.

The germline CDR1 and CDR2 sequences are MNHNY and SVGAGI (reference sequence). V lost 2 bases, J lost 2 bases, and 9 bases lay in between. This CDR3 spans 14 amino acids. This chain links TRBV6-6 with TRBJ1-1; no firm D call. This clonotype originated in a human donor who received a COVID-19 vaccine. The sample consisted of CD4+ T cells from PBMCs cultured with HCoV-229E spike peptides, taken after COVID-19 vaccination. CDR3 region: CASSYVQANTEAFF. Written as DNA, the CDR3 is TGTGCCAGCAGTTACGTCCAGGCTAACACTGAAGCTTTCTTT.